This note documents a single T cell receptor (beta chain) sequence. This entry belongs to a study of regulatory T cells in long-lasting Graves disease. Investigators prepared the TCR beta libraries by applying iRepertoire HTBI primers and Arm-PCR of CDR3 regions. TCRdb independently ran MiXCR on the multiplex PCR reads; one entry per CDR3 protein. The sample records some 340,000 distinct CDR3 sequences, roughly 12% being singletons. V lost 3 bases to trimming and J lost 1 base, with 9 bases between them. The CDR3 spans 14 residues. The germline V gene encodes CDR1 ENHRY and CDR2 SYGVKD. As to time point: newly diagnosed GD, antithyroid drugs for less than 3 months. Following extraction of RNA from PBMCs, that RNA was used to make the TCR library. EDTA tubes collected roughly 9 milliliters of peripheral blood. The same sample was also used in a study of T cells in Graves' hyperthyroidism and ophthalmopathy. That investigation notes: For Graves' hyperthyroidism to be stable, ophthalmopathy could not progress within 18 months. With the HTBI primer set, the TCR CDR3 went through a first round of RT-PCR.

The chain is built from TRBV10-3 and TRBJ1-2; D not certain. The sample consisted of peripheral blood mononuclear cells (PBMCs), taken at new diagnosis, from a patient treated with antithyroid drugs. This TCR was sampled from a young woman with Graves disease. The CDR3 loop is CAISETRGNYGYTF. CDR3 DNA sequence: TGTGCCATCAGTGAAACCCGGGGTAACTATGGCTACACCTTC.